Listed here are 28 T cell receptor beta chains from one sample, sequenced in a study of regulatory T cells in long-lasting Graves disease. Time point described: persistent/refractory GD, antithyroid drugs over 5 years with positive TRAb. PBMC RNA served as the TCR library source. Library construction for TCR beta used iRepertoire HTBI primers and Arm-PCR of CDR3 regions. MiXCR, applied by TCRdb to the multiplex PCR reads, yields one record per CDR3 protein. The data show about 340,000 distinct CDR3 sequences, about 18% seen once. The specimen comprised peripheral blood mononuclear cells (PBMCs), sampled when the disease was refractory, from a patient treated with antithyroid drugs. The receptors come from a female donor with Graves disease.

CDR3 amino acids: CASSQGAQHSGNTIYF. CDR3 nucleotide sequence: TGCGCCAGCAGCCAAGGGGCGCAACACTCTGGAAACACCATATATTTT. The gene calls are TRBV4-3 and TRBJ1-3; D is undetermined. The CDR3 totals 16 residues. Germline CDR1 LGHNA, CDR2 YSLEER. Trimming left V 1 base short and J 0 bases short, with 10 bases between.

Comments on this clonotype: One end of the junction is discordant with germline, which a read error may explain. The chain employs TRBV7-3 and TRBJ2-5; unclear D gene. Per the germline V gene, CDR1 is SGHTA and CDR2 is FQGTGA. The CDR3 is 17 amino acids. The CDR3 DNA is TGCGCCAGCAGCCAAGCTCCGGGTTGGGCGGAGCAAGAGACCCAGTACTTC. This gives the protein CASSQAPGWAEQETQYF.

The V gene is TRBV15, the J gene TRBJ1-3, with D unclear. CDR3 length: 15 amino acids. V lost 5 bases and J lost 0, with 11 bases in between. Germline V CDR1 and CDR2: LNHNV, YYDKDF (reference sequence). CDR3 residues: CATSQAAGSGNTIYF. In nucleotides, the CDR3 is TGTGCCACCAGCCAGGCTGCAGGCTCTGGAAACACCATATATTTT.

This clonotype was recorded at least ten times. This rearrangement joins TRBV6-5 to TRBJ1-5; a weak D match, TRBD1 (6 bases). Germline loops: CDR1 MNHEY, CDR2 SVGAGI. This CDR3 comprises 14 residues. Trimming stripped 0 bases from V and 4 bases from J, with 7 bases between. The CDR3: CASSYSDRNQPQHF. The CDR3 DNA follows: TGTGCCAGCAGTTACTCGGACAGAAATCAGCCCCAGCATTTT.

This clonotype turned up a few times. A single base is all that separates this from a far larger clone, so a read error is likely. No conserved phenylalanine or tryptophan ends this CDR3, so it is likely a read error. The rearrangement uses TRBV6-5 and TRBJ1-2; perhaps TRBD1 as D (5 bases). The CDR3 covers 13 residues. Trimming removed 2 bases from V and 8 bases from J, with 12 bases in between. Germline V gene lookup returns CDR1 MNHEY and CDR2 SVGAGI. The CDR3 nucleotides are TGTGCCAGCAGTTACGGACGGGGACTGGGCTACACCCTC. Encoded protein: CASSYGRGLGYTL.

The CDR3 nucleotides read TGTGCCAGCAGCTTCGGACTCGCCTGGGGCGGTTCCTACGAGCAGTACTTC. Encoded protein: CASSFGLAWGGSYEQYF. The chain carries TRBV11-2 and TRBJ2-7; D may correspond to TRBD1 or TRBD2 (5 bases each). Per the germline V gene, CDR1 is SGHAT and CDR2 is FQNNGV. This CDR3 comprises 17 residues. V was pared by 3 bases and J by 1 base, with 19 bases between.

The V call is TRBV10-3, the J call TRBJ1-4, with 8 positions matching TRBD1. After removal of 6 bases from V and 2 bases from J, the junction contained 8 bases not matched to a gene. Germline CDR1 and CDR2: ENHRY and SYGVKD. This CDR3 is built from 16 residues. In DNA, the CDR3 is TGTGCCATCAGGGGGGGCAGGGGGCTGACTAATGAAAAACTGTTTTTT. Protein product: CAIRGGRGLTNEKLFF.

The sample holds a few counts of this clonotype. The gene calls are TRBV24-1 and TRBJ1-1; D is possibly TRBD1 (6 bases). The CDR3 has 14 residues. The germline gives CDR1 KGHDR, CDR2 SFDVKD. Deletions cut 8 bases from V and 3 bases from J, with 15 bases between. The CDR3 here is CATKGGRGYTEAFF. The CDR3 DNA follows: TGTGCCACCAAGGGGGGCAGAGGTTACACTGAAGCTTTCTTT.

This clonotype has just a few counts. The rearrangement uses TRBV12-3 or TRBV12-4 and TRBJ1-3, with 9 bases aligning to TRBD1. V shed 3 bases, J shed 2 bases, and the junction held 5 bases outside the gene matches. This CDR3 region has 16 residues. The CDR3 sequence: CASSFGQGPPGNTIYF. For the CDR3, the DNA is TGTGCCAGCAGTTTCGGACAGGGGCCCCCTGGAAACACCATATATTTT.

CDR3 region: CASGSDRTSAMGETQYF. In DNA, the CDR3 is TGTGCCAGCGGCTCCGACAGGACTAGCGCGATGGGGGAGACCCAGTACTTC. The V and J genes are TRBV11-2 and TRBJ2-5, with TRBD2 matching 9 bases. CDR1 is SGHAT, CDR2 FQNNGV, per germline. The CDR3 loop spans 17 amino acids. The trim removed 8 bases at V and 5 bases at J, leaving 18 bases unmatched.

This clonotype was observed many times. This sequence joins TRBV27 and TRBJ1-6; 9 positions match TRBD1. The J segment lost 7 bases and the V segment lost 0 bases, leaving 1 base of the junction unmatched. Per germline, CDR1 MNHEY and CDR2 SMNVEV (reference sequence). This CDR3 is 15 amino acids long. The CDR3 sequence is CASSLSGQGNSPLHF. Written as DNA, the CDR3 is TGTGCCAGCAGTTTATCGGGACAGGGAAATTCACCCCTCCACTTT.

This clonotype was seen at least ten times. V and J are TRBV15 and TRBJ2-7, with D possibly being TRBD2 (5 bases). The V end lost 1 base, the J end lost 2 bases, and 12 bases lay between the germline ends. The CDR3 has 15 amino acids. Germline CDR1 is LNHNV and CDR2 is YYDKDF (reference sequence). CDR3 sequence: CATSRARGIPYEQYF. CDR3 bases: TGTGCCACCAGCAGAGCTCGAGGGATCCCCTACGAGCAGTACTTC. The full variable domain, its missing parts supplied by reference TRBV15 and TRBJ2-7, is DAMVIQNPRYQVTQFGKPVTLSCSQTLNHNVMYWYQQKSSQAPKLLFHYYDKDFNNEADTPDNFQSRRPNTSFCFLDIRSPGLGDTAMYLCATSRARGIPYEQYFGPGTRLTVT.

This clonotype was detected a few times. CDR3 in amino acids: CASSLDYWTGSLEAFF. CDR3 sequence (DNA): TGTGCCAGCAGCTTGGACTACTGGACAGGGTCGCTTGAAGCTTTCTTT. The V and J genes are TRBV5-5 and TRBJ1-1; 8 bases are a match to TRBD1. After removal of 0 bases from V and 7 bases from J, the junction contained 11 bases not matched to a gene. CDR3 length equals 16 residues. From germline, CDR1 is SGHKS and CDR2 YYEKEE (reference sequence).

The rearrangement links TRBV3-1 to TRBJ2-7; no clear D. The germline CDR1 and CDR2 sequences are LGHDT and YNNKEL (reference sequence). Trimming shortened V by 2 bases and J by 12 bases, and 14 bases separated the two germline ends. The CDR3 spans 12 residues. The CDR3 is CASSQLGRPAYF. The DNA of the CDR3 is TGTGCCAGCAGCCAACTGGGTAGACCTGCGTACTTC.

This clonotype was seen at least ten times. The chain uses TRBV4-1 and TRBJ1-1; D gene uncertain. Between the trimmed V and J ends, which lost 1 base and 4 bases, there was a span of 10 bases. The CDR3 totals 14 residues. Germline-derived CDR1 and CDR2 are MGHRA and YSYEKL. In nucleotides, the CDR3 is TGCGCCAGCAGCCAAGTTTTGCTGAGCACTGAAGCTTTCTTT. Its translation: CASSQVLLSTEAFF.

The chain joins TRBV4-1 to TRBJ2-4, with D unresolved. CDR1 is MGHRA and CDR2 is YSYEKL in the germline V gene. V was pared by 2 bases and J by 5 bases, with 10 bases between. The CDR3 runs 14 residues. Here the CDR3 reads CASSQPLSENIQYF. The CDR3 DNA follows: TGCGCCAGCAGCCAACCCCTAAGCGAAAACATTCAGTACTTC.

At least ten counts were recorded for this clonotype. V usage is TRBV28 and J usage is TRBJ1-2, with TRBD1 matching 8 bases. Looked up from germline, CDR1 is MDHEN and CDR2 is SYDVKM. CDR3 size: 15 residues. V was clipped by 6 bases and J by 2 bases; unmatched bases: 8. The CDR3 sequence: CASSSAGGQNYGYTF. The CDR3 DNA reads as TGTGCCAGCAGCTCGGCAGGGGGCCAAAACTATGGCTACACCTTC.

This clonotype was found a few times. The CDR3, as DNA: TGTGCCAGCAGTTACTCGGCGTTAGTTCGAAGGGAAAAACTGTTTTTT. Residues: CASSYSALVRREKLFF. This sequence joins TRBV6-2 or TRBV6-3 and TRBJ1-4; D remains unclear. Per the germline V gene, CDR1 is MNHEY and CDR2 is SVGEGT. The CDR3 loop spans 16 amino acids. Trimming removed 0 bases from V and 8 bases from J, with 16 bases in between.

The chain's CDR3 is CASSVDPTGLAKNIQYF. CDR3 coding DNA: TGTGCCAGCAGCGTAGACCCGACAGGGCTAGCCAAAAACATTCAGTACTTC. V usage is TRBV9 and J usage is TRBJ2-4; TRBD1 agrees at 7 bases. Trimming took 0 bases from V and 0 from J; bases not matched to a gene: 6. There are 17 residues in the CDR3. Germline CDR1 is SGDLS and CDR2 is YYNGEE.

Points on this clonotype: One junction end does not reproduce the germline sequence, and a read error may be involved. The chain links TRBV5-1 to TRBJ2-7, with 10 bases that match TRBD2. Germline lookup yields CDR1 SGHRS and CDR2 YFSETQ. The CDR3 is made up of 15 amino acids. CDR3 DNA sequence: TGCGCCGGCAGCTTGGGGGCTAGCGGGAGCGACGAGCAGTACTTC. Translating it yields CAGSLGASGSDEQYF.

This chain links TRBV7-9 with TRBJ1-2; 8 bases agree with TRBD1. This CDR3 spans 16 amino acids. Germline V gives CDR1 SEHNR, CDR2 FQNEAQ (reference sequence). Germline trimming cut 8 bases from V and 4 bases from J; bases unmatched to any gene: 15. The CDR3 sequence is CASLLVDRGKGYGYTF. CDR3 in DNA: TGTGCCAGCTTATTGGTCGACAGGGGAAAGGGCTATGGCTACACCTTC.

The chain has TRBV10-1 and TRBJ2-5; 9 bases fit TRBD1. Gene TRBJ2-1 matches the end of the DNA better, so the J call may be wrong. This CDR3 is 16 amino acids long. Looked up from germline, CDR1 is WNHNN and CDR2 is SYGVQD (reference sequence). CDR3 in amino acids: CASSGSTGTGSNEQFF. The CDR3 DNA follows: TGCGCCAGCAGTGGAAGCACCGGGACAGGGAGTAACGAGCAGTTCTTC.

This chain uses TRBV13 with TRBJ1-6; D may be TRBD1 (6 bases). The germline gives CDR1 PRHDT, CDR2 FYEKMQ (reference sequence). This CDR3 contains 16 residues. Trimming left V 5 bases short and J 7 bases short, with 18 bases between. The CDR3 protein is CASSHRRQGINSPLHF. In DNA form, the CDR3 reads TGTGCCAGCAGCCATAGACGTCAGGGGATAAATTCACCCCTCCACTTT.

This clonotype was detected many times. The rearrangement joins TRBV2 to TRBJ2-4, with TRBD2 matching 8 bases. The CDR3 is made up of 13 amino acids. Trimming removed 4 bases from V and 5 bases from J; junction bases left unmatched: 1. CDR1 and CDR2 from the germline V gene are SNHLY and FYNNEI. DNA for the CDR3: TGTGCCAGCAGTGTACTAGCGGAAAACATTCAGTACTTC. It yields the protein CASSVLAENIQYF.

This clonotype was detected many times. The J gene is TRBJ1-2, the V gene TRBV7-2; D is unclear. The CDR3 runs to 14 residues. V was clipped by 1 base and J by 4 bases, with 10 bases between them. Germline CDR1 reads SGHTA; CDR2 reads FQGNSA. The CDR3: CASSLDRGSYGYTF. The DNA of the CDR3 is TGTGCCAGCAGCTTAGATCGGGGAAGCTATGGCTACACCTTC.

In its sample, this clonotype was seen a few times. The rearrangement joins TRBV7-6 to TRBJ1-2; tentatively, D is TRBD1 (5 bases). The CDR3 is 17 residues long. The germline V gene has CDR1 SGHVS and CDR2 FNYEAQ. V was shortened by 2 bases and J by 3 bases, with 19 bases between the two germline ends. CDR3 sequence: CASSLSPSGRRYYGYTF. The CDR3 DNA is TGTGCCAGCAGCTTAAGCCCCTCAGGGAGACGTTACTATGGCTACACCTTC.

The rearrangement links TRBV5-1 to TRBJ1-2; D is ambiguous. The CDR3 is 13 amino acids. Per the germline V gene, CDR1 is SGHRS and CDR2 is YFSETQ. Trimming removed 3 bases at V and 5 bases at J, with 11 bases between. In DNA, the CDR3 is TGCGCCAGCAGCTCTGACCCGTCTTATGGCTACACCTTC. This translates into CASSSDPSYGYTF.

This clonotype was recorded a few times. The CDR3 DNA follows: TGCAGTGCTAGAGAAAGGGGCCTTAACACCTACGAGCAGTACTTC. Protein sequence: CSARERGLNTYEQYF. The chain is built from TRBV20-1 and TRBJ2-7, with a possible D match to TRBD1 (5 bases). The germline V gene encodes CDR1 DFQATT and CDR2 SNEGSKA (reference sequence). V was pared by 0 bases and J by 2 bases, with 14 bases between. There are 15 residues in the CDR3.